The present TCR beta chain was sequenced within a study of cytomegalovirus exposure and HLA in healthy donors (TCRdb year 2017). Notes on the research overall: An earlier analysis of several hundred of the donors reported 250 to 300 Gb of sequence data and 117 million unique TCR beta sequences obtained from roughly 170 million T cells. An early release that covered roughly 600 HLA-typed donors contained approximately 300 gigabases of sequencing data and some 87 million unique TCR sequences. Of the approximately 400 genotyped donors, 65% to 90% were placed in the genetic ancestry cluster associated with self-reported Caucasian donors. The aim of the study was to test whether cataloging public T cell receptors could identify signatures of past pathogen exposure. Using immunosequencing, the study profiled T cell repertoires from around 680 subjects and related those repertoires to cytomegalovirus serostatus. Along with the approximately 620-subject first cohort, a separate validation cohort of over 90 different subjects was used. To predict cytomegalovirus infection status, the study combined high-throughput TCR immunosequencing, statistical association of individual TCRs with disease status, and machine learning. A later analysis re-examined previously published TCR beta repertoires from more than 650 donors and added high-resolution HLA genotyping to investigate patterns of TCR occurrence. In the later analysis, no new phenotypic data were used to find candidate immune exposures; instead, reliance was placed on TCR beta sequences and their occurrence across donors. An earlier analysis of some 600 of the donors applied high-throughput TCR beta sequencing to assess whether each TCR beta V gene segment acted as functional or pseudogenic. Donor age, sex, ethnicity and CMV serostatus were collected together with the repertoire data. In a later genetic analysis, genome-wide SNP genotypes for about 65% of the 666 donors were used, and that subset was treated as a discovery cohort. All discovery cohort repertoires had been generated on a single sequencing platform. Class I and class II HLA loci were covered by the typing at four-digit resolution. The number of typed donors differed by locus: about 620-640 for A, B, C, DRB1 and DQB1; approximately 520 for DQA1; around 610 for DPA1; and some 430 for DPB1. Roughly 5 DR-DQ haplotypes were treated as single units for association and clustering because of strong linkage in the cohort. Across 300 to 500 genotyped donors of the cohort, an average of approximately 240,000 unique TCR beta nucleotide sequences per donor were sequenced, and around 19% of those sequences were non-productive.

Library preparation employed the immunoSEQ multiplex PCR assay. A mixture of 60 forward primers for TCR Vbeta segments and 13 reverse primers for TCR Jbeta segments was used in the multiplex PCR. The CDR3 region of rearranged TCR beta genes was amplified from genomic DNA by a multiplex PCR assay. Amplified TCR beta libraries were sequenced as 87-base-pair reads on the Illumina HiSeq System. The authors processed their data as follows. A later analysis tallied 75 million to 85 million unique TCR beta chains across the roughly 610 repertoires, and about 10 million of those chains were shared by two or more donors. To remove PCR and sequencing errors, raw reads were error-corrected and collapsed into unique sequences using a nearest-neighbor algorithm that merged closely related sequences. CDR3 sequences were aligned to IMGT reference sequences to assign V, D and J gene segments. For a sequence to be retained, a match of at least six nucleotides was required to both a V gene segment and a J gene segment. Rearrangements were classified as productive when the CDR3 lacked stop codons and remained in frame with V and J, and all other rearrangements were classified as non-productive. CDR3 was defined by IMGT convention, running from the second conserved V-encoded cysteine to the conserved J-encoded phenylalanine. In an earlier analysis of around 600 of the donors, sequences lacking an unambiguous match to a single V gene segment were excluded. In an earlier analysis of about 590 of the donors, a V segment was called functional when productive rearrangements were above 56.7%, and segregating when the standard deviation between donors exceeded 5%. A statistical classification framework was built to diagnose cytomegalovirus status from the catalog of TCR beta chain sequences. V and J gene assignment, in a later analysis, came from comparing TCR nucleotide sequences with IMGT/GENE-DB human TR gene sequences. A later analysis assigned CDR3 sequences and most-parsimonious VDJ recombination scenarios with the TCRdist pipeline. In a later analysis, every TCR beta chain was defined by the combination of its CDR3 amino acid sequence and its V-gene family, and reads without a unique V-gene family were dropped. To address suspected cross-contamination and a sequencing artifact, a later analysis removed a few hundred highly shared, low-generation-probability nucleotide sequences. For each public chain, a later analysis derived a clonal expansion index from normalized ranks of inferred template counts within each repertoire. A later analysis computed generation probabilities with a VDJ recombination model fitted to out-of-frame rearrangements, and checked the results against IGoR. Hypergeometric tests were used in a later analysis to score TCR-TCR, TCR-HLA and TCR-CMV co-occurrence, with a repertoire-size bias correction applied to the TCR pairs. A later analysis estimated false discovery rates by permuting HLA or CMV assignments 20 times. In a later analysis, co-occurring TCRs were grouped using DBSCAN, with TCRdist sequence similarity added in when clustering inside HLA-allele-positive subsets. Repertoires with fewer than 30,000 or more than 120,000 public chains were left out of co-occurrence clustering, as were five repertoires with anomalous nucleotide sharing. TCRdb holds this immuneACCESS table with in-frame rearrangements only. Some clones are missing; in checked studies, unresolved V genes explain under half, and the rest has no known cause. V, J and clone size reflect that table, while D and trimming were determined from the DNA. The table for this sample lists roughly 200,000 clones; 60% to 85% of them were counted only once. The ten most abundant clones make up approximately 5.1% of the sample.

From the germline V gene, CDR1 is KGHSH and CDR2 is LQKENI. Inclusive of the bounding cysteine and phenylalanine, the CDR3 is 15 residues long. Only CDR3 DNA remains: 45 bases, in frame from the first base. The V end gives up 3 bases and the J end 2 bases, leaving 5 bases in the junction not matched to a gene. For this clone: This clone's antigen is unknown. The sample holds no much larger clone one base away, and base qualities are not on file.

The cohort comprised 670 or so healthy bone marrow donors. All cohort members were sampled while nominally healthy, although unrecorded immune exposures were likely present. The donor tested CMV seronegative, placing the donor among the approximately 360 seronegative members of the cohort. A peripheral blood sample was provided by each donor, and peripheral blood mononuclear cells were used for TCR beta sequencing. The Qiagen DNeasy Blood Extraction Kit was used to extract genomic DNA from the blood cell samples. Study-level results and caveats: A later analysis found that HLA-associated TCR beta chains were more clonally expanded and had lower generation probabilities than equally common non-associated chains. An association between a missense DCLRE1C variant and V-gene and J-gene trimming of TCR beta chains was found in a later genetic analysis and replicated in an independent cohort. Three of the identified cytomegalovirus-associated TCR beta chains were confirmed in vitro to be specific for cytomegalovirus antigens. In both the original and validation cohorts, the classifier was reported to diagnose cytomegalovirus status with high specificity and sensitivity. A total of 150 to 200 TCR beta chains were listed by the study as associated with cytomegalovirus. The cohort was sequenced for TCR beta chains only, and without alpha or paired-chain data the features that could be detected were limited. The 87-base-pair reads could not distinguish some IMGT-functional V segments, including TRBV6-2 and TRBV6-3, so those segments were excluded. Presence/absence analyses assumed roughly uniform sequencing depth across donors, an assumption that may not hold. It was suggested by the authors that the approach could potentially be generalized to other disease states and immunological phenotypes. The only immune exposure information available for the cohort was CMV serostatus. The earlier analysis of 587 of the donors excluded some 15 rarely observed V segments, including chromosome 9 orphons, because counts were too low. In an earlier analysis of fewer than 700 of the donors, most TCR beta V segments appeared in productive rearrangements about 90% or about 30% of the time, broadly matching IMGT annotations. A further reported finding was that TCR beta sequences accurately predicted the HLA-A and HLA-B alleles for most subjects in the first cohort. In a later analysis, several top co-occurrence clusters were reported to appear linked to parvovirus B19, influenza, CMV and Epstein-Barr virus. A cluster of highly shared sequence variants was judged likely to represent a technical artifact of the sequencing pipeline. When HLA alleles, especially DR and DQ, strongly co-occurred, attributing TCR associations to individual alleles was difficult. In a later analysis, most CMV-associated TCR beta chains were found to appear HLA-restricted, with HLA associations seemingly driven largely by CMV exposure. While some public TCRs were present in many individuals, most TCR sequences turned up only very rarely across donors. In a later analysis, TCR association rates were found to vary across HLA loci, with the most associated TCRs seen for DRB1 alleles and the fewest for HLA-C alleles. According to a later genetic analysis, donors in an Asian-associated ancestry cluster had fewer N-insertions in productive TCRs than the roughly 660-donor mean. HLA typing was unavailable for some donors at each locus, so association tests used only the typed subset. A later analysis associated 15,000 to 20,000 TCR beta sequences with specific HLA alleles at a false discovery rate of 0.05. Linkage disequilibrium might explain the correlated functional status among segregating V segments, but an unknown experimental factor could not be ruled out.

Specimen: PBMCs. The receptor was isolated from a man aged 40-49 years in good health and CMV-seronegative. This chain joins TRBV18 to TRBJ1-1; 8 central bases correspond to TRBD1. The CDR3 reads as follows: CASSPTGDQNTEAFF. The nucleotides read TGTGCCAGCTCACCGACAGGGGACCAAAACACTGAAGCTTTCTTT.